A selection of T cell receptor beta chains follows, all from one sample in a study of Ad26.COV2.S vaccination and SARS-CoV-2 variants. Clones were read by immunoSEQ multiplex PCR, and TCRdb kept only the in-frame ones, dropping some. The sample gives more than 150,000 clones, about 83% of which show up once; more than 4.5% is in the top ten. The source material was peripheral blood, sampled after recovery from COVID-19. The receptors were gathered from a human donor who had recovered from COVID-19. Both conserved end residues are part of each CDR3.

>TRBJ2-7|TRBV4-1
CASSQIAGGSYEQYF
>TRBJ1-2|TRBV12-3/TRBV12-4
CASSAPPGYTF
>TRBJ2-7|TRBV7-9
CASRPGFGQGAGGQYF
>TRBJ2-3|TRBV27
CASSPTGGTDTQYF
>TRBJ1-1|TRBV7-2
CASSVGPEAFF
>TRBJ2-5|TRBV5-1
CASSLDGRELKMGTQYF
>TRBJ1-1|TRBV6-4
CASSRWGGTEAFF
>TRBJ1-1|TRBV7-9
CASSLAGEGTAVAFF
>TRBJ2-2|TRBV19
CASSRPGLAKTGELFF
>TRBJ1-4|TRBV4-1
CAPSPPWGEKLFF
>TRBJ2-1|TRBV9
CASSVDPTSGVLSYNEQFF
>TRBJ1-4|TRBV9
CASSVFSGEKLFF
>TRBJ1-5|TRBV19
CASTPGTGTQPQHF
>TRBJ2-7|TRBV27
CASKYLTSGAYEQYF
>TRBJ2-2|TRBV9
CASSVRGGINTGELFF
>TRBJ1-6|TRBV4-1
CASSQDRGVYGAPLHF
>TRBJ2-2|TRBV5-6
CASSRDFGELFF
>TRBJ2-7|TRBV5-5
CASSWGQGRYEQYF
>TRBJ1-6|TRBV10-3
CAISHGIGSPLHF
>TRBJ1-2|TRBV6-2/TRBV6-3
CASSYSVWQGNGYTF
>TRBJ2-7|TRBV5-1
CASSLDAGVYEQYF
>TRBJ2-1|TRBV10-3
CAISSGGSDNEQFF
>TRBJ1-1|TRBV5-5
CASSAGTGGTEAFF
>TRBJ2-2|TRBV10-3
CAISGQGGTGELFF
>TRBJ1-2|TRBV6-5
CASSLDRAIGYTF
>TRBJ2-3|TRBV5-5
CASSLEGTTDTQYF
>TRBJ1-4|TRBV25-1
CASSDRAGAINEKLFF
>TRBJ2-4|TRBV19
CASTSGQAKNIQYF
>TRBJ2-5|TRBV5-1
CASSLDRETQYF
>TRBJ1-4|TRBV28
CASSFREKLFF
>TRBJ1-5|TRBV20-1
CSASGGGGRDNQPQHF
>TRBJ2-1|TRBV9
CASSASTGGAYNEQFF
>TRBJ1-2|TRBV6-5
CASSYSGGDYGYTF
>TRBJ2-7|TRBV7-8
CASSLAPETYEQYF
>TRBJ2-5|TRBV6-6
CASSSPDRFQETQYF
>TRBJ2-5|TRBV4-1
CASSQFRDRGQETQYF
>TRBJ1-5|TRBV7-9
CASSLVRAGSGDQPQHF
>TRBJ2-4|TRBV18
CASSPTSILSGNIQYF
>TRBJ1-1|TRBV4-1
CASSDNRQGGMPTEAFF
>TRBJ1-1|TRBV29-1
CSVERTGARTEAFF
>TRBJ2-7|TRBV5-4
CASSLRTGGFYEQYF
>TRBJ2-7|TRBV3-1/TRBV3-2
CASSPRTGRDEQYF
>TRBJ1-3|TRBV29-1
CSAKAGGSGNTIYF
>TRBJ2-3|TRBV9
CASSSRPGAPGTQYF
>TRBJ2-2|TRBV7-9
CASRTAAENTGELFF
>TRBJ2-4|TRBV21-1
CASRKGASVVAKNIQYF